This T cell receptor beta chain was sequenced during a study of early stage breast cancer tumors listed by TCRdb under 2017. Broadly, across the study: Of the approximately 15 invasive breast tumors, around twelve were found to be estrogen receptor-positive, progesterone receptor-positive and HER2-negative. Most of the 12 ER+/PR+/HER2- tumors were invasive ductal carcinomas, while the other four were invasive lobular carcinomas. The average read coverage per sample was around 10-fold. The samples as a whole yielded approximately 2,800,000 detected templates, corresponding to about a million unique clonotypes.

CDR1 SGHVS and CDR2 FQNEAQ are derived from the germline V gene. V is pared back by 5 bases and J by 2 bases, with 19 bases lying between the germline termini. The CDR3 has 16 amino acids, counting the end cysteine and phenylalanine. The entry retains the CDR3 DNA only, 48 bases that are in frame from base 1. Findings and caveats that apply to the study as a whole: Repertoires from blood and normal breast were more alike than repertoires from blood and tumor, and in 14 of 16 patients, comparing each tissue with blood separated tumor from normal. Bulk genomic DNA sequencing of unsorted cells missed chain pairing and functional markers such as CD4, CD8 and FOXP3. Enriched TCRB sequences shared across patients were found to be mostly commonly generated sequences that were unlikely to play an important role in the tumor microenvironment. Compared with adjacent normal breast tissue, tumors had higher clonality and approximately 2.5-fold greater T cell density. Because the cohort was small, analysis by tumor subtype was not possible.

Each sample was amplified in two independent genomic DNA replicates, using 0.5 ug for blood and 1.5 ug for tumor or normal breast. TCRB sequencing of genomic DNA was carried out with the ImmunoSeq Intro kit according to the manufacturer's instructions. For absolute quantification, the roughly 32-cycle multiplex PCR included proprietary primers along with spike-in control sequences. An 87-bp fragment spanning the CDR3 and flanking V and J genes was sequenced with single-end 150-bp reads. Seven samples, with two replicates for each sample, were multiplexed per lane of an Illumina MiSeq using version 3.0 chemistry. In the authors' own workflow: The vendor's proprietary pipeline processed the raw data and merged both replicates into a single result for each sample. Productive rearrangements sharing the V-gene family, CDR3 amino acid sequence and J-gene segment were defined as clonotypes. Clonality was calculated as 1 minus the normalized Shannon entropy (Pielou evenness) of TCRB abundances. T cell density was estimated as total templates divided by the number of input cells, with the number of input cells inferred from the DNA input amount. Recon was used with default parameters to estimate total repertoire diversity and clonality. A clonotype was considered tumor-enriched if its abundance in tumor exceeded 0.1% and was at least 32-fold higher than its abundance in normal breast. Here the immuneACCESS table is served through TCRdb, limited to in-frame sequences with V and J called. Missing clones are a known gap in these copies; in checked studies unresolved V genes cover under half, and the rest lacks a known reason. V, J and clone size are taken as reported in that table, and D and trimming were inferred from the DNA itself. The sample profile shows more than 7,500 clones; 71% of them were found once. The ten biggest clones cover roughly 17% of the sample.

This clone occurred a few times. Which antigen it targets is not known. Qualities for individual bases were not recorded, and no much larger clone is one base off. Adjacent normal breast tissue was collected about 1.9-4 cm away from the tumor, rinsed in PBS and stored in prechilled RNAlater. Because normal breast tissue has high lipid content and low cell density, getting sufficient DNA from normal breast tissue often required about 95-340 mg of tissue. The study profiled bulk TCR beta-chain repertoires in matched peripheral blood, tumor and adjacent normal breast tissue taken from fewer than 20 patients with early-stage breast cancer. Genomic DNA was extracted with the Qiagen AllPrep DNA/RNA Mini kit.

Source material: normal breast tissue next to the tumor. This receptor was identified in a person in their sixties with breast cancer. The chain links TRBV7-8 with TRBJ2-7; TRBD2 is a possible D gene, resting on 5 matching bases. The nucleotide sequence is TGTGCCAGCAGCCCACGGGTTGGCGGGCCAGCCTACGAGCAGTACTTC. Its protein reads: CASSPRVGGPAYEQYF.